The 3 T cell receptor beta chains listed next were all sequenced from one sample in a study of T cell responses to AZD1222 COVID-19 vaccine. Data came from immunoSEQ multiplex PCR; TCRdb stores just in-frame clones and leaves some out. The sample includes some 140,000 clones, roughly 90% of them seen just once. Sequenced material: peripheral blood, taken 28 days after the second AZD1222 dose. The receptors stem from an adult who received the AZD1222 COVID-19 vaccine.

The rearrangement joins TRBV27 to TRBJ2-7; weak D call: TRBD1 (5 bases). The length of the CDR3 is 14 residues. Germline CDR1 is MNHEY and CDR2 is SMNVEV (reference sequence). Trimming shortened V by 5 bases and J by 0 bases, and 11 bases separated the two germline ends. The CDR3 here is CASSKTVPSYEQYF. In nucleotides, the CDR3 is TGTGCCAGCAGTAAGACAGTCCCCTCCTACGAGCAGTACTTC.

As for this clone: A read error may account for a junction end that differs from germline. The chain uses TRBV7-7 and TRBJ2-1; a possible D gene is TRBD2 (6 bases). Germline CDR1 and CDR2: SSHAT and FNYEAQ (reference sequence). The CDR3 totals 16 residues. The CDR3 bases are TGTGCTAGCAGCCGCTTCGGACTAACCTCCTACAATGAGCAGTTCTTC. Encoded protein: CASSRFGLTSYNEQFF. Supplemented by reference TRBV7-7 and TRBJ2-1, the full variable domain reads GAGVSQSPRYKVTKRGQDVTLRCDPISSHATLYWYQQALGQGPEFLTYFNYEAQPDKSGLPSDRFSAERPEGSISTLTIQRTEQRDSAMYRCASSRFGLTSYNEQFFGPGTRLTVL.

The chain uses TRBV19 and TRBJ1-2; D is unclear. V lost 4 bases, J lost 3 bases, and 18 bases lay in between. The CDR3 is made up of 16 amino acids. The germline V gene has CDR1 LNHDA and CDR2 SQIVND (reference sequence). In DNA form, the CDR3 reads TGTGCCAGTAGTAGTAACCCTGCTGAGACCCACTATGGCTACACCTTC. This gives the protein CASSSNPAETHYGYTF.